This T cell receptor (beta chain) was captured by sequencing in a study of CD8+ T cells in alopecia areata. Following RNA extraction, reverse transcription yielded cDNA that acted as the sequencing template. The protocol was immunoSEQ multiplex PCR, while the TCRdb copy is restricted to in-frame clones and leaves out a portion. The repertoire holds under 130,000 clones, with 85% to 90% as singletons. Germline CDR1 is SGHDT and CDR2 is YYEEEE. The CDR3 contains 12 residues. V lost 5 bases and J lost 4, with 9 bases in between. Described treatment: oral pan-JAK inhibitor, 5-10 mg twice daily. Lesional scalp punch biopsies and peripheral blood were collected from alopecia areata patients.

The origin of this receptor is a human donor with alopecia areata. The gene calls are TRBV5-6 and TRBJ1-1, with a possible D match to TRBD1 (5 bases). The specimen comprised CD8+ T cells sorted from blood, sampled at approximately week 31, from a patient treated with tofacitinib. This chain's CDR3 is CASRWGGTEAFF. Here the CDR3 DNA reads TGTGCCAGCAGGTGGGGGGGCACTGAAGCTTTCTTT.